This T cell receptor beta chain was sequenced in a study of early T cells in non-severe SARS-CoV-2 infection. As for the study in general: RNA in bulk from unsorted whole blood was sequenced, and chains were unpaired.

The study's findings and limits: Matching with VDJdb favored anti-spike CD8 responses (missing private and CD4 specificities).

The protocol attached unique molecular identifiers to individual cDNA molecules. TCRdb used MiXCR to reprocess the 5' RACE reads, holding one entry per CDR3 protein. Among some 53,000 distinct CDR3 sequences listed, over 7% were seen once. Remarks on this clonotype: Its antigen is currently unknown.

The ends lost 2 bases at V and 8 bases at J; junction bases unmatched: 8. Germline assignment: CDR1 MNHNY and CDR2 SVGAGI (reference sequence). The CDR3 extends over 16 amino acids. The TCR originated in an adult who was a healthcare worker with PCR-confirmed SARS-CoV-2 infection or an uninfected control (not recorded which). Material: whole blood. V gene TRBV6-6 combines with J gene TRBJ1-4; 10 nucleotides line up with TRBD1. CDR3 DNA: TGTGCCAGCAGTTACGGGCAAGACAGGGGGCACGAAAAACTGTTTTTT. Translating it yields CASSYGQDRGHEKLFF.